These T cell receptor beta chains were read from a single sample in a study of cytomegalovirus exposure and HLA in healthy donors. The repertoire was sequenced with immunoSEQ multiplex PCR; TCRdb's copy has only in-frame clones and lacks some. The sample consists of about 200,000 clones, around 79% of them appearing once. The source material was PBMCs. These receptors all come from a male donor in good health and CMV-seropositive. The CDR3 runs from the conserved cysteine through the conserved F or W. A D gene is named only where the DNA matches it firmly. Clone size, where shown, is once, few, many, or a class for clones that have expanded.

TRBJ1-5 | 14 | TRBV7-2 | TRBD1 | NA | TGTGCCAGCAGCTCACGGACAGGGAATCAGCCCCAGCATTTT | CASSSRTGNQPQHF
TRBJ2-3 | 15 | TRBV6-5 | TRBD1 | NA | TGTGCCAGCAGTAAGGACAGGGGGGACACAGATACGCAGTATTTT | CASSKDRGDTDTQYF
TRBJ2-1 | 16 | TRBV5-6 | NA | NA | TGTGCCAGCAGCTTGGGACAGTTATTGTCCTACAATGAGCAGTTCTTC | CASSLGQLLSYNEQFF
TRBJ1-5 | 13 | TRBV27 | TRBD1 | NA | TGTGCCACGGGACAGTATAGCAATCAGCCCCAGCATTTT | CATGQYSNQPQHF
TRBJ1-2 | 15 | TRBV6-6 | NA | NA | TGTGCCAGTCGGTGGATCGACAGAATCAACTATGGCTACACCTTC | CASRWIDRINYGYTF
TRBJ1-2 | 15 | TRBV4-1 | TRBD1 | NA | TGCGCCAGCAGCCAACAGGGAGGGACAGGGGATGGCTACACCTTC | CASSQQGGTGDGYTF
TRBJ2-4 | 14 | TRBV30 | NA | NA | TGTGCCTGGGGAGGACCGCTAGCCAAAAACATTCAGTACTTC | CAWGGPLAKNIQYF
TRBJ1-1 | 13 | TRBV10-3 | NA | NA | TGTGCCATCAGTGAGACAGGGAACACTGAAGCTTTCTTT | CAISETGNTEAFF
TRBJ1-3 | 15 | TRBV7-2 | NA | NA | TGTGCCAGCAGCTTACAGGTCTTTAGTGGAAACACCATATATTTT | CASSLQVFSGNTIYF
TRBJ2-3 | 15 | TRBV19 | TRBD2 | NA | TGTGCCAGTAGCGGGACTAGCGGGGTTAAGGGCGGGCAGTATTTT | CASSGTSGVKGGQYF
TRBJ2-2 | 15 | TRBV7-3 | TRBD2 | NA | TGTGCCAGCAGCTCCCGACTAGCGAGCACCGGGGAGCTGTTTTTT | CASSSRLASTGELFF
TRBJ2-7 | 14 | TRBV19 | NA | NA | TGTGCCAGTAGTCCAGGGCATGGATCCTACGAGCAGTACTTC | CASSPGHGSYEQYF
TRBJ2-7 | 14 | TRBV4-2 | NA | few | TGTGCCAGCAGCCAAGCGCCGCTTTCCTACGAGCAGTACTTC | CASSQAPLSYEQYF
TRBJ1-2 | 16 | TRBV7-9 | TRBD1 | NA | TGTTCCAGCAGCCACCTCGGGGACAGCCCACACTATGGCTACACCTTC | CSSSHLGDSPHYGYTF
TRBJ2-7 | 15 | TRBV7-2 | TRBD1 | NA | TGTGCCAGCAGCCCTTCGGGGACAGGGTCCTACGAGCAGTACTTC | CASSPSGTGSYEQYF
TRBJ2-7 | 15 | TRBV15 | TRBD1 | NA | TGTGCCACCAGCAGAGATCGGGACAGCTCCTACGAGCAGTACTTC | CATSRDRDSSYEQYF
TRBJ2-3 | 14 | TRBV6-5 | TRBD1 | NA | TGTGCCAGCATCAAGGACAGGGGAACAGATACGCAGTATTTT | CASIKDRGTDTQYF
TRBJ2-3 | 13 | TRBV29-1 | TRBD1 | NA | TGCAGCGTAACAGGGGACGGCACAGATACGCAGTATTTT | CSVTGDGTDTQYF
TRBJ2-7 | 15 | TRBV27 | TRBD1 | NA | TGTGCCAGCAGTCCCCTGGACAGGAAAGTCTACGAGCAGTACTTC | CASSPLDRKVYEQYF
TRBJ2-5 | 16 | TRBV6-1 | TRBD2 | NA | TGTGCCAGCAGTGACCCCGGGACTAGCGTACAAGAGACCCAGTACTTC | CASSDPGTSVQETQYF
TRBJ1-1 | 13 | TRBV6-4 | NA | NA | TGTGCCAGCAGGTCGGACACGCACACTGAAGCTTTCTTT | CASRSDTHTEAFF
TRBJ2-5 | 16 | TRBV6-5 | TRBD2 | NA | TGTGCCAGCAGTTACAATCCGGCGGGAGTCCTAGAGACCCAGTACTTC | CASSYNPAGVLETQYF
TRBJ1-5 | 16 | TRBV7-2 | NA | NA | TGTGCCAGCAGCTTAGTATCGGACTATAGCAATCAGCCCCAGCATTTT | CASSLVSDYSNQPQHF
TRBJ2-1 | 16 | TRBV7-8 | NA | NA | TGTGCCAGCAGCTTATTGTGGGTGGGGGGGCCCCGAGAGCAGTTCTTC | CASSLLWVGGPREQFF
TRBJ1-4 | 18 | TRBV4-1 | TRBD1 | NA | TGCGCCAGCAGCCAAGTCGGGACAGGGGGCAATGGAGGAGAAAAACTGTTTTTT | CASSQVGTGGNGGEKLFF
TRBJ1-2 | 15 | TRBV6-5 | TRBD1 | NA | TGTGCCAGCAGTTACTCAACAGGGGCCAACTATGGCTACACCTTC | CASSYSTGANYGYTF
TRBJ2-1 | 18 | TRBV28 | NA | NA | TGTGCCAGCAGTCATACCGATATAGCGGCGAGCTCCTACAATGAGCAGTTCTTC | CASSHTDIAASSYNEQFF
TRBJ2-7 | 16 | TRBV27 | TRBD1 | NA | TGTGCCAGCAGTACACTCCCAGGACAGGGTACCTACGAGCAGTACTTC | CASSTLPGQGTYEQYF
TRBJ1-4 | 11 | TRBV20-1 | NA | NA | TGCAGTGCTAGAATCTCGGAAAAACTGTTTTTT | CSARISEKLFF
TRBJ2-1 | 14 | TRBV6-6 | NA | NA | TGTGCCAGCAGTTACCTCGGACAGTACAATGAGCAGTTCTTC | CASSYLGQYNEQFF
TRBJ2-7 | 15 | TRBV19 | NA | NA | TGTGCCAGTAGTATAGACTGGCGGGGCCCCTACGAGCAGTACTTC | CASSIDWRGPYEQYF
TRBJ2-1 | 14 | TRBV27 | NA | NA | TGTGCCAGCAGTTTATCGATAACAGGGAGTGAGCAGTTCTTC | CASSLSITGSEQFF
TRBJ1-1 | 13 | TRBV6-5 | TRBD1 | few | TGTGCCAGCAGTCTGGACAGGGTTGCTGAAGCTTTCTTT | CASSLDRVAEAFF
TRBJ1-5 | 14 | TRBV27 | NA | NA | TGTGCCAGCAAGGGGATCGGTAGCAATCAGCCCCAGCATTTT | CASKGIGSNQPQHF
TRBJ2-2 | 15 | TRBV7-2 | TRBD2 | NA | TGTGCCAGCATTCAGGGCGGGAGTCTCACCGGGGAGCTGTTTTTT | CASIQGGSLTGELFF
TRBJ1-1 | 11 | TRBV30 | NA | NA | TGTGCCTGGAGTGATCCAACTGAAGCTTTCTTT | CAWSDPTEAFF
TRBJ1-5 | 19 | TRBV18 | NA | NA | TGTGCCAGCCACGGACAGAAACCAACCCGCCTGAATAGCAATCGGCCCCAGCATTTT | CASHGQKPTRLNSNRPQHF
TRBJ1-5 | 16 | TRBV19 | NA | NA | TGTGCCAGTAGTGTAGATCCCCGGACAGACAATCAGCCCCAGCATTTT | CASSVDPRTDNQPQHF
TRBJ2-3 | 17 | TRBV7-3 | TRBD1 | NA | TGTGCCAGCAGCTTAACTGTCTGGGACAGAACCACAGATACGCAGTATTTT | CASSLTVWDRTTDTQYF
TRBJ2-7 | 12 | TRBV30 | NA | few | TGTGCCTGGGAGCAAGACTCCTACGAGCAGTACTTC | CAWEQDSYEQYF
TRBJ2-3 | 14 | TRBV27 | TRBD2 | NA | TGTGCCAGCAGTTTGGGGGGGTCGATAGATACGCAGTATTTT | CASSLGGSIDTQYF